The rows below give T cell receptor beta chains drawn from one sample of a study of blood T cell repertoires in COVID-19. Using immunoSEQ multiplex PCR, the repertoire was profiled, and TCRdb retains in-frame clones only, with some absent. This repertoire shows hundreds of thousands of clones, roughly 90% found once; its top ten account for 1.7%. The sequencing input was PBMCs or T cells enriched from blood (not recorded which). The receptors here all came from a woman under 30 with acute COVID-19. CDR3s include the opening cysteine and the closing phenylalanine or tryptophan. D genes are given only for firm matches. Clone size is stated in some rows and not others, as once, few, many or a class when expanded.

j_gene: TRBJ1-6
d_gene: -
abundance: -
v_gene: TRBV5-1
CDR3nt: TGCGCCAGCAGCTTTGAGCAGGGGAGAAGACAGCCCTATAATTCACCCCTCCACTTT
CDR3aa: CASSFEQGRRQPYNSPLHF

j_gene: TRBJ1-1
d_gene: -
abundance: once
v_gene: TRBV7-9
CDR3nt: TGTGCCAGCAGCTTGCAGACTGAAGCTTTCTTT
CDR3aa: CASSLQTEAFF

j_gene: TRBJ2-2
d_gene: TRBD2
abundance: -
v_gene: TRBV5-4
CDR3nt: TGTGCCAGCAGCTCAGGGCTAGCGGGAGTTCGTACCGGGGAGCTGTTTTTT
CDR3aa: CASSSGLAGVRTGELFF

j_gene: TRBJ2-1
d_gene: -
abundance: -
v_gene: TRBV11-3
CDR3nt: TGTGCCAGCAGCTTAGAGGAGTACAATGAGCAGTTCTTC
CDR3aa: CASSLEEYNEQFF

j_gene: TRBJ1-1
d_gene: TRBD1
abundance: -
v_gene: TRBV11-2
CDR3nt: TGTGCCAGCAGCAAAACAACAGGGGAGCCTGAAGCTTTCTTT
CDR3aa: CASSKTTGEPEAFF

j_gene: TRBJ1-1
d_gene: -
abundance: -
v_gene: TRBV27
CDR3nt: TGTGCCAGCAGTCGGCAGGGCTCTGAAGCTTTCTTT
CDR3aa: CASSRQGSEAFF

j_gene: TRBJ2-1
d_gene: TRBD2
abundance: -
v_gene: TRBV28
CDR3nt: TGTGCCAGCAGTTCTCTCCTAGCGGTCTCCTACAATGAGCAGTTCTTC
CDR3aa: CASSSLLAVSYNEQFF

j_gene: TRBJ2-7
d_gene: TRBD2
abundance: -
v_gene: TRBV25-1
CDR3nt: TGTGCCACCGGACTAGCGGGAACCTACGAGCAGTACTTC
CDR3aa: CATGLAGTYEQYF

j_gene: TRBJ1-1
d_gene: TRBD1
abundance: -
v_gene: TRBV7-9
CDR3nt: TGTGCCAGCAGCTTAGGACAGGGCAGGACTGAAGCTTTCTTT
CDR3aa: CASSLGQGRTEAFF

j_gene: TRBJ1-6
d_gene: -
abundance: -
v_gene: TRBV2
CDR3nt: TGTGCCAGCAGCCCACGGGCAGGGATTCGGAATTCACCCCTCCACTTT
CDR3aa: CASSPRAGIRNSPLHF

j_gene: TRBJ1-2
d_gene: TRBD1
abundance: -
v_gene: TRBV27
CDR3nt: TGTGCCAGCAGTTTACATCAGACAGGGGATGGCTACACCTTC
CDR3aa: CASSLHQTGDGYTF

j_gene: TRBJ2-3
d_gene: -
abundance: -
v_gene: TRBV10-3
CDR3nt: TGTGCCATCAGTGACCGGGAATATAGCACAGATACGCAGTATTTT
CDR3aa: CAISDREYSTDTQYF

j_gene: TRBJ2-7
d_gene: -
abundance: -
v_gene: TRBV15
CDR3nt: TGTGCCACCAGCAGGACCCCTAGCCTTAAATCCTACGAGCAGTACTTC
CDR3aa: CATSRTPSLKSYEQYF

j_gene: TRBJ2-2
d_gene: -
abundance: -
v_gene: TRBV11-3
CDR3nt: TGTGCCAGCAGCACTCGGACAGAGACCGGGGAGCTGTTTTTT
CDR3aa: CASSTRTETGELFF

j_gene: TRBJ2-3
d_gene: TRBD1
abundance: -
v_gene: TRBV5-5
CDR3nt: TGTGCCAGCAGCTTGGGGACAGGGGTTAGCACAGATACGCAGTATTTT
CDR3aa: CASSLGTGVSTDTQYF

j_gene: TRBJ2-7
d_gene: -
abundance: -
v_gene: TRBV28
CDR3nt: TGTGCCAGCAGTATCCGAGGCGGGGAGCAGTACTTC
CDR3aa: CASSIRGGEQYF

j_gene: TRBJ2-5
d_gene: -
abundance: -
v_gene: TRBV5-8
CDR3nt: TGTGCCAGCAGCTTGACCGGTCAAAGCGGGTTACAAGAGACCCAGTACTTC
CDR3aa: CASSLTGQSGLQETQYF

j_gene: TRBJ2-7
d_gene: -
abundance: -
v_gene: TRBV6-1
CDR3nt: TGTGCCAGCAGTGAAGCTGGGGGCTCCTCCTACGAGCAGTACTTC
CDR3aa: CASSEAGGSSYEQYF

j_gene: TRBJ2-7
d_gene: TRBD2
abundance: -
v_gene: TRBV19
CDR3nt: TGTGCCAGTAGTATGGGACTACCCGCCTACGAGCAGTACTTC
CDR3aa: CASSMGLPAYEQYF

j_gene: TRBJ2-1
d_gene: TRBD2
abundance: -
v_gene: TRBV11-2
CDR3nt: TGTGCCAGCAGCCCCCGGACTAGCGGGAGCTCCTACAATGAGCAGTTCTTC
CDR3aa: CASSPRTSGSSYNEQFF

j_gene: TRBJ1-5
d_gene: -
abundance: -
v_gene: TRBV28
CDR3nt: TGTGCCAGCAGTCGACAGATTAGCAATCAGCCCCAGCATTTT
CDR3aa: CASSRQISNQPQHF

j_gene: TRBJ2-3
d_gene: TRBD2
abundance: -
v_gene: TRBV7-6
CDR3nt: TGTGCCAGCAGCTTAGAATGGTCTAGCGGGAGGGCCGGGACAGATACGCAGTATTTT
CDR3aa: CASSLEWSSGRAGTDTQYF

j_gene: TRBJ2-2
d_gene: -
abundance: -
v_gene: TRBV7-8
CDR3nt: TGTGCCAGCAGCTTCTCCGTACGAGAGGACGGGGAGCTGTTTTTT
CDR3aa: CASSFSVREDGELFF

j_gene: TRBJ2-7
d_gene: -
abundance: -
v_gene: TRBV5-4
CDR3nt: TGTGCCAGCAGCCACCCGGACAGCTACGAGCAGTACTTC
CDR3aa: CASSHPDSYEQYF

j_gene: TRBJ1-2
d_gene: -
abundance: -
v_gene: TRBV4-1
CDR3nt: TGCGCCAGCAGCCAAGATGGGGACATCTATGGCTACACCTTC
CDR3aa: CASSQDGDIYGYTF

j_gene: TRBJ2-2
d_gene: TRBD2
abundance: -
v_gene: TRBV30
CDR3nt: TGTGCCTGGAGCGTACTAGCGGGCGCCGCGGCCACCGGGGAGCTGTTTTTT
CDR3aa: CAWSVLAGAAATGELFF

j_gene: TRBJ1-1
d_gene: -
abundance: -
v_gene: TRBV7-8
CDR3nt: TGTGCCAGCACCCCGGACAGACACACTGAAGCTTTCTTT
CDR3aa: CASTPDRHTEAFF

j_gene: TRBJ2-2
d_gene: -
abundance: -
v_gene: TRBV12-3/TRBV12-4
CDR3nt: TGTGCCAGCACACGGTCCCCCCCCGGGGAGCTGTTTTTT
CDR3aa: CASTRSPPGELFF

j_gene: TRBJ2-5
d_gene: -
abundance: once
v_gene: TRBV5-1
CDR3nt: TGCGCCAGCAGCCTGGGGGGCGGGGGCCAAGAGACCCAGTACTTC
CDR3aa: CASSLGGGGQETQYF

j_gene: TRBJ2-3
d_gene: TRBD2
abundance: -
v_gene: TRBV7-3
CDR3nt: TGTGCCAGCAGCCCGGGACTAGCCAGCACAGATACGCAGTATTTT
CDR3aa: CASSPGLASTDTQYF

j_gene: TRBJ2-1
d_gene: TRBD2
abundance: -
v_gene: TRBV7-2
CDR3nt: TGTGCCAGCAGCTTGATTAGCGGGAGGTTGGGTGAGCAGTTCTTC
CDR3aa: CASSLISGRLGEQFF

j_gene: TRBJ2-3
d_gene: TRBD1
abundance: -
v_gene: TRBV4-2
CDR3nt: TGTGCCAGCAGCCAAGTGGAGTTTGGGACAGGGAGCACAGATACGCAGTATTTT
CDR3aa: CASSQVEFGTGSTDTQYF

j_gene: TRBJ2-3
d_gene: TRBD2
abundance: -
v_gene: TRBV30
CDR3nt: TGTGCCTGGAGCCGACTAGCCTTCACAGATACGCAGTATTTT
CDR3aa: CAWSRLAFTDTQYF

j_gene: TRBJ1-2
d_gene: -
abundance: -
v_gene: TRBV5-1
CDR3nt: TGCGCCAGCAGCTTGGGAGTCGTCTATGGCTACACCTTC
CDR3aa: CASSLGVVYGYTF

j_gene: TRBJ1-4
d_gene: -
abundance: -
v_gene: TRBV6-6
CDR3nt: TGTGCCAGCAGTTACGGGGCAGCAACTAATGAAAAACTGTTTTTT
CDR3aa: CASSYGAATNEKLFF

j_gene: TRBJ1-1
d_gene: TRBD1
abundance: -
v_gene: TRBV27
CDR3nt: TGTGCCAGCGGCCGATCAGGGGGCGGCACTGAAGCTTTCTTT
CDR3aa: CASGRSGGGTEAFF

j_gene: TRBJ2-6
d_gene: TRBD2
abundance: -
v_gene: TRBV27
CDR3nt: TGTGCCAGCAGTTTTCGTTTCGGGGGGGGCGCTCGGGCCAACGTCCTGACTTTC
CDR3aa: CASSFRFGGGARANVLTF

j_gene: TRBJ2-5
d_gene: -
abundance: -
v_gene: TRBV5-1
CDR3nt: TGCGCCAGCAGCTTGTATCGGGTTCTCCAAGAGACCCAGTACTTC
CDR3aa: CASSLYRVLQETQYF

j_gene: TRBJ2-7
d_gene: TRBD2
abundance: -
v_gene: TRBV7-8
CDR3nt: TGTGCCAGCAGACCAACAGCAGCGGGAGGATCCAGCTCCTACGAGCAGTACTTC
CDR3aa: CASRPTAAGGSSSYEQYF

j_gene: TRBJ1-2
d_gene: -
abundance: -
v_gene: TRBV5-1
CDR3nt: TGCGCCAGCAGCGCGACACCCTATGGCTACACCTTC
CDR3aa: CASSATPYGYTF

j_gene: TRBJ1-5
d_gene: TRBD1
abundance: -
v_gene: TRBV5-3
CDR3nt: TGTGCCAGAAGCCCCGACAGGGACAGCAATCAGCCCCAGCATTTT
CDR3aa: CARSPDRDSNQPQHF

j_gene: TRBJ1-1
d_gene: -
abundance: -
v_gene: TRBV11-2
CDR3nt: TGTGCCAGCAGCTTAAGTGGGCTCACTGAAGCTTTCTTT
CDR3aa: CASSLSGLTEAFF

j_gene: TRBJ1-6
d_gene: TRBD1
abundance: -
v_gene: TRBV28
CDR3nt: TGTGCCAGCAGCAGGGCAAGACTTACAGGGGGCATCCCGTCATTTTATAATTCACCCCTCCACTTT
CDR3aa: CASSRARLTGGIPSFYNSPLHF

j_gene: TRBJ1-4
d_gene: -
abundance: few
v_gene: TRBV28
CDR3nt: TGTGCCAGCAGTTTTCTCCCAGCTAATGAAAAACTGTTTTTT
CDR3aa: CASSFLPANEKLFF

j_gene: TRBJ1-4
d_gene: TRBD1
abundance: -
v_gene: TRBV11-3
CDR3nt: TGTGCCAGCAGCTTAGAAGGACAGGGCGATGAAAAACTGTTTTTT
CDR3aa: CASSLEGQGDEKLFF

j_gene: TRBJ1-2
d_gene: -
abundance: -
v_gene: TRBV18
CDR3nt: TGTGCCAGCTCACGAGCGGCAGCAGCTAACTATGGCTACACCTTC
CDR3aa: CASSRAAAANYGYTF

j_gene: TRBJ1-2
d_gene: -
abundance: -
v_gene: TRBV15
CDR3nt: TGTGCCACCAGCAGAGAAGTAGGCTCGGAGTCAAGGGGGACTGGCTACACCTTC
CDR3aa: CATSREVGSESRGTGYTF

j_gene: TRBJ2-3
d_gene: TRBD1
abundance: once
v_gene: TRBV19
CDR3nt: TGTGCCAGTACCCCGACAGGGGCCACAGATACGCAGTATTTT
CDR3aa: CASTPTGATDTQYF

j_gene: TRBJ1-1
d_gene: -
abundance: -
v_gene: TRBV11-2
CDR3nt: TGTGCCAGCAGCTTAGTCCGGGGATACACTGAAGCTTTCTTT
CDR3aa: CASSLVRGYTEAFF

j_gene: TRBJ2-7
d_gene: TRBD2
abundance: -
v_gene: TRBV15
CDR3nt: TGTGCCACCTCTACCCGCAGGGACCCCCAGTGGGCGGGAGGGTCCTACGAGCAGTACTTC
CDR3aa: CATSTRRDPQWAGGSYEQYF

j_gene: TRBJ2-7
d_gene: TRBD1
abundance: -
v_gene: TRBV7-9
CDR3nt: TGTGCCAGCAGCCCGGGACAGGGGGCGCTGAGAGACTACGAGCAGTACTTC
CDR3aa: CASSPGQGALRDYEQYF

j_gene: TRBJ2-1
d_gene: -
abundance: -
v_gene: TRBV28
CDR3nt: -
CDR3aa: CASSLFGPGARNEQFF

j_gene: TRBJ2-2
d_gene: -
abundance: -
v_gene: TRBV3-1/TRBV3-2
CDR3nt: TGTGCCAGCAGCCAAGAGGTGCCAGGCCGACGAATCACCGGGGAGCTGTTTTTT
CDR3aa: CASSQEVPGRRITGELFF

j_gene: TRBJ2-1
d_gene: TRBD1
abundance: -
v_gene: TRBV4-1
CDR3nt: TGCGCCAGCAGCCTTGGACAGGGGGCGAACTATGAGCAGTTCTTC
CDR3aa: CASSLGQGANYEQFF

j_gene: TRBJ2-3
d_gene: -
abundance: -
v_gene: TRBV27
CDR3nt: TGTGCCAGCAGTTTTGCGTATTCCGGCACAGATACGCAGTATTTT
CDR3aa: CASSFAYSGTDTQYF

j_gene: TRBJ2-7
d_gene: -
abundance: once
v_gene: TRBV7-2
CDR3nt: TGTGCCAGCAGCTTATCGGCGGTAAAAAGGGGCGAGCAGTACTTC
CDR3aa: CASSLSAVKRGEQYF

j_gene: TRBJ1-3
d_gene: TRBD1
abundance: -
v_gene: TRBV28
CDR3nt: TGTGCCAGCAGTTTAGCGACAGGGGTTGTACGTGGAAACACCATATATTTT
CDR3aa: CASSLATGVVRGNTIYF

j_gene: TRBJ2-3
d_gene: TRBD1
abundance: -
v_gene: TRBV19
CDR3nt: TGTGCCAGTAGTATAATACAGGGGGGAACAGATACGCAGTATTTT
CDR3aa: CASSIIQGGTDTQYF

j_gene: TRBJ1-4
d_gene: -
abundance: once
v_gene: TRBV4-1
CDR3nt: TGCGCCAGCAGCCAAGTGGCAGGGCAGCAAGTAACTAATGAAAAACTGTTTTTT
CDR3aa: CASSQVAGQQVTNEKLFF